Each of the 13 T cell receptor beta chains below was sequenced from the same sample in a study of early T cells in non-severe SARS-CoV-2 infection. Using its own MiXCR run on the 5' RACE reads, TCRdb lists one record per CDR3 protein. The top ten hold 30% of the sample, which has 35,000 to 40,000 distinct CDR3 sequences, roughly 5.6% seen once. Specimen: whole blood. The origin of the receptors is an adult who was a healthcare worker with PCR-confirmed SARS-CoV-2 infection or an uninfected control (not recorded which).

This clonotype showed up just a few times. V gene TRBV11-1 combines with J gene TRBJ1-1, with no clear D. The CDR3 extends over 12 amino acids. In germline, CDR1 is SGHAT, CDR2 FQDESV (reference sequence). V lost 3 bases, J lost 6 bases, and 8 bases lay in between. CDR3 bases: TGTGCCAGCAGCTTGAGAGGGCCTGAAGCTTTCTTT. This sequence encodes CASSLRGPEAFF.

On this clonotype itself: This could be a read error, since a much larger clone is one nucleotide away. The chain uses TRBV24-1 and TRBJ1-1; 9 bases align to TRBD1. The V gene's germline CDR1 is KGHDR and CDR2 SFDVKD. This CDR3 region has 14 residues. CDR3 in amino acids: CATCDPGQGAEAFF. The CDR3 region has the DNA TGTGCCACCTGTGATCCGGGACAGGGCGCTGAAGCTTTCTTT.

There are many counts of this clonotype. The V call is TRBV7-2, the J call TRBJ2-6, with 7 bases lining up with TRBD2. CDR1 and CDR2 (germline): SGHTA, FQGNSA. Trimming at V came to 8 bases and at J to 0 bases, leaving 16 bases not matched to a gene. This CDR3 is built from 19 residues. The CDR3, as DNA: TGTGCCAGCCGGGCACTCCCTGGGAGGGGTAGCTCTGGGGCCAACGTCCTGACTTTC. Its translation is CASRALPGRGSSGANVLTF. Full variable domain (rest looked up from reference TRBV7-2 and TRBJ2-6): GAGVSQSPSNKVTEKGKDVELRCDPISGHTALYWYRQSLGQGLEFLIYFQGNSAPDKSGLPSDRFSAERTGGSVSTLTIQRTQQEDSAVYLCASRALPGRGSSGANVLTFGAGSRLTVL.

In its sample, this clonotype was seen a few times. The chain carries TRBV18 and TRBJ1-2; 8 bases line up with TRBD1. There are 15 residues in the CDR3. Germline V gene lookup returns CDR1 KGHSH and CDR2 LQKENI. V shed 3 bases and J 8 bases; nucleotides not matched to a gene: 11. The CDR3 region is CASSPDPGRTGGYTF. The CDR3 DNA reads as TGTGCCAGCTCACCGGATCCCGGTCGGACAGGGGGCTACACCTTC.

The table lists this clonotype with a few counts. The V call is TRBV6-2 or TRBV6-3, the J call TRBJ1-6, with 7 bases matching TRBD1. Germline CDR1 is MNHEY and CDR2 is SVGEGT. V gave up 6 bases and J gave up 7 bases; unmatched junction bases: 6. The CDR3 loop spans 14 amino acids. CDR3 nucleotides: TGTGCCAGCAGCTTAGGGGGCCGGAATTCACCCCTCCACTTT. This codes for CASSLGGRNSPLHF.

The table lists this clonotype with many counts. The genes are TRBV6-5 and TRBJ2-7; weak D call: TRBD1 (6 bases). The V gene lost 6 bases and the J gene lost 1 base, with 16 bases spanning the gap. This CDR3 spans 15 amino acids. Germline values: CDR1 MNHEY, CDR2 SVGAGI. CDR3 sequence reads: CASSLVQGGSYEQYF. CDR3 coding DNA: TGTGCCAGCAGCCTCGTGCAAGGGGGTTCCTACGAGCAGTACTTC.

The chain uses TRBV25-1 and TRBJ2-7; 10 nucleotides align to TRBD1. The CDR3 sequence is 16 residues long. The junction had 13 bases not matched to a gene; V was cut back by 5 bases and J by 6 bases. The germline V gene has CDR1 MGHDK and CDR2 SYGVNS. The CDR3 loop is CASSPTERQGALEQYF. The CDR3 DNA is TGTGCCAGCAGTCCCACCGAGAGACAGGGGGCCCTCGAGCAGTACTTC.

This clonotype occurred many times. V and J are TRBV7-6 and TRBJ2-5; 10 bases line up with TRBD2. This CDR3 contains 15 residues. Trimming cost V 0 bases and J 4 bases; bases outside gene matches: 2. Germline-derived CDR1 and CDR2 are SGHVS and FNYEAQ. Written as DNA, the CDR3 is TGTGCCAGCAGCTTAGCAGCTAGCGGGGGAGAGACCCAGTACTTC. Protein sequence: CASSLAASGGETQYF.

The genes are TRBV6-2 or TRBV6-3 and TRBJ2-1, with D perhaps matching TRBD2 (7 bases). CDR3 length: 13 residues. The germline V and J ends were trimmed by 4 bases and 8 bases, with 12 bases remaining between them. CDR1 and CDR2 (germline): MNHEY, SVGEGT. The CDR3 sequence is CASSSGGPHEQFF. The CDR3 nucleotides are TGTGCCAGCAGTTCGGGGGGCCCCCATGAGCAGTTCTTC.

This clonotype occurred a few times. This chain links TRBV7-9 with TRBJ2-7; D not certain. Per germline, CDR1 SEHNR and CDR2 FQNEAQ (reference sequence). Trimming took off 8 bases at V and 1 base at J, with 12 bases between the two ends. The CDR3 is made up of 13 amino acids. CDR3: CASRKPGSYEQYF. CDR3 in DNA: TGTGCCAGCCGCAAGCCTGGGTCCTACGAGCAGTACTTC.

This clonotype was seen repeatedly, ten times or more. The gene calls are TRBV7-3 and TRBJ2-3; TRBD1 might be the D (5 bases). In germline, CDR1 is SGHTA, CDR2 FQGTGA. V lost 2 bases and J 2 bases, leaving 11 bases between the germline ends. This CDR3 contains 15 residues. The CDR3 loop is CASSLWGRATDTQYF. For the CDR3, the DNA is TGTGCCAGCAGCTTATGGGGCAGGGCCACAGATACGCAGTATTTT.

Many counts were recorded for this clonotype. This chain joins TRBV12-3 or TRBV12-4 and TRBJ1-2, with D perhaps TRBD1 (5 bases). V was trimmed by 3 bases and J by 4 bases, leaving 6 bases between them. CDR3 size: 12 residues. CDR3 DNA: TGTGCCAGCAGTTTTGGGACCTATGGCTACACCTTC. It specifies CASSFGTYGYTF.

This clonotype was recorded many times. This rearrangement joins TRBV20-1 to TRBJ1-4; D possibly corresponds to TRBD1 (5 bases). The CDR3 spans 12 residues. The V gene's germline CDR1 is DFQATT and CDR2 SNEGSKA (reference sequence). Trimming cost V 5 bases and J 7 bases, with 11 bases left between them. In DNA, the CDR3 is TGCAGTGCTCGGCTGGGGGTTGAAAAACTGTTTTTT. It codes for CSARLGVEKLFF.